A selection of T cell receptor beta chains follows, all from one sample in a study of glioma-infiltrating T cells after dendritic cell vaccination. Data came from immunoSEQ multiplex PCR; TCRdb stores just in-frame clones and leaves some out. The sample contains 20,000 to 25,000 clones, approximately 79% of which appear only once. Sequencing used blood, obtained before dendritic cell vaccination. The receptors were sampled from a human donor with glioblastoma. Both conserved end residues are part of each CDR3. The D gene is left open where the match is weak. Size tells how often a clone was seen (once, few, many) or the class of an expanded clone, and some rows leave it out.

D gene: TRBD1; clone size: .; V gene: TRBV7-8; J gene: TRBJ1-4; CDR3 protein: CASSLVIGTGSKLFF; CDR3 DNA: TGTGCCAGCAGCTTAGTAATCGGGACAGGGTCAAAACTGTTTTTT
D gene: .; clone size: .; V gene: TRBV18; J gene: TRBJ2-7; CDR3 protein: CASSPSALGYEQYF; CDR3 DNA: TGTGCCAGCTCACCATCGGCTCTGGGCTACGAGCAGTACTTC
D gene: TRBD2; clone size: .; V gene: TRBV6-1; J gene: TRBJ2-2; CDR3 protein: CASSGLAHTGELFF; CDR3 DNA: TGTGCCAGCTCGGGACTAGCGCACACCGGGGAGCTGTTTTTT
D gene: TRBD2; clone size: .; V gene: TRBV7-2; J gene: TRBJ2-3; CDR3 protein: CASSLWTSGRGTDTQYF; CDR3 DNA: TGTGCCAGCAGCCTATGGACTAGCGGGAGGGGGACAGATACGCAGTATTTT
D gene: .; clone size: .; V gene: TRBV4-1; J gene: TRBJ2-2; CDR3 protein: CASSQGLLAVF; CDR3 DNA: TGCGCCAGCAGCCAGGGCCTACTAGCCGTTTTT
D gene: TRBD1; clone size: .; V gene: TRBV6-1; J gene: TRBJ2-3; CDR3 protein: CASLVDRVIDTQYF; CDR3 DNA: TGTGCCAGCCTGGTGGACAGGGTAATTGATACGCAGTATTTT
D gene: .; clone size: .; V gene: TRBV19; J gene: TRBJ2-1; CDR3 protein: CASSPIRTTTYNEQFF; CDR3 DNA: TGTGCCAGTAGTCCGATACGGACAACTACCTACAATGAGCAGTTCTTC
D gene: .; clone size: .; V gene: TRBV29-1; J gene: TRBJ2-1; CDR3 protein: CSVERGLSLFRSQYNEQFF; CDR3 DNA: TGCAGCGTTGAGCGTGGTCTTTCATTGTTCCGGAGTCAGTACAATGAGCAGTTCTTC
D gene: .; clone size: .; V gene: TRBV1; J gene: TRBJ2-7; CDR3 protein: CTSSQVERLAATYEQYF; CDR3 DNA: TGCACCAGCAGCCAAGTTGAAAGACTAGCGGCAACCTACGAGCAGTACTTC
D gene: .; clone size: .; V gene: TRBV6-1; J gene: TRBJ2-7; CDR3 protein: CASSSGDRSCEQYF; CDR3 DNA: TGTGCCAGCTCTTCGGGGGACAGATCATGCGAGCAGTACTTC
D gene: .; clone size: .; V gene: TRBV5-6; J gene: TRBJ1-1; CDR3 protein: CASSLERVNWNTEAFF; CDR3 DNA: TGTGCCAGCAGCTTGGAGCGGGTTAACTGGAACACTGAAGCTTTCTTT
D gene: TRBD1; clone size: .; V gene: TRBV10-1; J gene: TRBJ2-7; CDR3 protein: CASPEGADRPYEQYF; CDR3 DNA: TGCGCCAGCCCCGAGGGCGCGGACAGGCCGTACGAGCAGTACTTC
D gene: .; clone size: .; V gene: TRBV5-4; J gene: TRBJ1-1; CDR3 protein: CASSSGGEPRNTEAFF; CDR3 DNA: TGTGCCAGCAGCTCCGGCGGCGAACCAAGGAACACTGAAGCTTTCTTT
D gene: .; clone size: .; V gene: TRBV2; J gene: TRBJ1-5; CDR3 protein: CASSLDQPQHF; CDR3 DNA: TGTGCCAGCAGCCTCGATCAGCCCCAGCATTTT
D gene: .; clone size: few; V gene: TRBV10-2; J gene: TRBJ2-7; CDR3 protein: CASSEDAGPSYGQYF; CDR3 DNA: TGCGCCAGCAGTGAGGACGCGGGGCCCTCCTACGGGCAGTACTTC
D gene: .; clone size: once; V gene: TRBV28; J gene: TRBJ2-6; CDR3 protein: CASRPTGGANVLTF; CDR3 DNA: TGTGCCAGCAGGCCGACAGGAGGGGCCAACGTCCTGACTTTC
D gene: TRBD1; clone size: .; V gene: TRBV7-8; J gene: TRBJ2-2; CDR3 protein: CASSLERGQGRTGELFF; CDR3 DNA: TGTGCCAGCAGCTTAGAGAGGGGACAGGGACGCACCGGGGAGCTGTTTTTT
D gene: TRBD2; clone size: .; V gene: TRBV10-3; J gene: TRBJ2-7; CDR3 protein: CAISDGGLGAYEQYF; CDR3 DNA: TGTGCCATCAGTGATGGGGGACTAGGGGCCTACGAGCAGTACTTC
D gene: .; clone size: .; V gene: TRBV7-2; J gene: TRBJ2-7; CDR3 protein: CASSTSGWRANYEQYF; CDR3 DNA: TGTGCCAGCAGCACTTCCGGGTGGAGGGCCAACTACGAGCAGTACTTC
D gene: TRBD1; clone size: .; V gene: TRBV29-1; J gene: TRBJ2-6; CDR3 protein: CSAGQGTGANVLTF; CDR3 DNA: TGCAGCGCTGGACAGGGGACTGGGGCCAACGTCCTGACTTTC
D gene: TRBD1; clone size: .; V gene: TRBV29-1; J gene: TRBJ2-7; CDR3 protein: CSVKGQGMSYEQYF; CDR3 DNA: TGCAGCGTTAAAGGACAGGGGATGTCCTACGAGCAGTACTTC
D gene: .; clone size: once; V gene: TRBV19; J gene: TRBJ2-7; CDR3 protein: CASSIDSQIGSYEQYF; CDR3 DNA: TGTGCCAGTAGTATAGATAGCCAGATCGGGTCCTACGAGCAGTACTTC
D gene: TRBD2; clone size: .; V gene: TRBV5-4; J gene: TRBJ2-7; CDR3 protein: CASSAGTTHEQYF; CDR3 DNA: TGTGCCAGCAGCGCCGGGACTACCCACGAGCAGTACTTC
D gene: TRBD1; clone size: .; V gene: TRBV19; J gene: TRBJ1-3; CDR3 protein: CASSIFGTGNTIYF; CDR3 DNA: TGTGCCAGTAGTATATTTGGGACAGGGAACACCATATATTTT
D gene: .; clone size: .; V gene: TRBV30; J gene: TRBJ2-5; CDR3 protein: CAWSRAGANQETQYF; CDR3 DNA: TGTGCCTGGAGTAGGGCAGGGGCTAACCAAGAGACCCAGTACTTC
D gene: TRBD2; clone size: .; V gene: TRBV30; J gene: TRBJ2-1; CDR3 protein: CASQLAGVHNEQFF; CDR3 DNA: TGTGCCTCCCAACTAGCGGGAGTCCACAATGAGCAGTTCTTC
D gene: .; clone size: .; V gene: TRBV4-3; J gene: TRBJ2-7; CDR3 protein: CASSQGGQGSFYEQYF; CDR3 DNA: TGCGCCAGCAGCCAAGGGGGCCAGGGGTCCTTCTACGAGCAGTACTTC
D gene: TRBD2; clone size: .; V gene: TRBV7-3; J gene: TRBJ2-1; CDR3 protein: CASSSGLAGDEQFF; CDR3 DNA: TGTGCCAGCAGCTCTGGACTAGCGGGAGATGAGCAGTTCTTC
D gene: TRBD1; clone size: .; V gene: TRBV5-5; J gene: TRBJ1-1; CDR3 protein: CASSLGDRVQAFF; CDR3 DNA: TGTGCCAGCAGCTTGGGGGACAGGGTTCAAGCTTTCTTT
D gene: TRBD2; clone size: few; V gene: TRBV9; J gene: TRBJ2-5; CDR3 protein: CASSVASRGTSGTQYF; CDR3 DNA: TGTGCCAGCAGCGTAGCTTCGAGGGGGACTAGCGGGACCCAGTACTTC
D gene: .; clone size: .; V gene: TRBV14; J gene: TRBJ2-2; CDR3 protein: CASSQISRSGELFF; CDR3 DNA: TGTGCCAGCAGCCAAATATCTAGGTCTGGGGAGCTGTTTTTT
D gene: TRBD1; clone size: .; V gene: TRBV5-4; J gene: TRBJ1-2; CDR3 protein: CASSPTGGSGYTF; CDR3 DNA: TGTGCCAGCAGCCCCACAGGGGGTAGCGGCTACACCTTC
D gene: .; clone size: .; V gene: TRBV9; J gene: TRBJ1-6; CDR3 protein: CASSERAGTSPLHF; CDR3 DNA: TGTGCCAGCAGCGAGCGGGCAGGGACTTCACCCCTCCACTTT
D gene: .; clone size: .; V gene: TRBV7-9; J gene: TRBJ2-5; CDR3 protein: CASSLLLGGRAQETQYF; CDR3 DNA: TGTGCCAGCAGCCTTCTTCTAGGGGGAAGGGCTCAAGAGACCCAGTACTTC
D gene: .; clone size: few; V gene: TRBV19; J gene: TRBJ1-1; CDR3 protein: CASRGRGESEAFF; CDR3 DNA: TGTGCCAGTAGGGGCAGGGGTGAATCGGAAGCTTTCTTT
D gene: .; clone size: .; V gene: TRBV5-6; J gene: TRBJ2-1; CDR3 protein: CASSPGTLGEQFF; CDR3 DNA: TGTGCCAGCAGCCCCGGGACTCTGGGTGAGCAGTTCTTC
D gene: TRBD1; clone size: .; V gene: TRBV28; J gene: TRBJ2-5; CDR3 protein: CASTFLRTGGLRGETQYF; CDR3 DNA: TGTGCCAGCACCTTCCTTAGGACAGGGGGCTTAAGGGGAGAGACCCAGTACTTC
D gene: .; clone size: .; V gene: TRBV6-4; J gene: TRBJ2-1; CDR3 protein: CASSVGDRDEQFF; CDR3 DNA: TGTGCCAGCAGTGTCGGGGATAGGGATGAGCAGTTCTTC
D gene: .; clone size: .; V gene: TRBV10-3; J gene: TRBJ1-2; CDR3 protein: CAISESSQFYGYTF; CDR3 DNA: TGTGCCATCAGTGAGTCGTCACAGTTTTATGGCTACACCTTC
D gene: .; clone size: .; V gene: TRBV19; J gene: TRBJ1-2; CDR3 protein: CASSDFEEGYTF; CDR3 DNA: TGTGCCAGTAGTGACTTCGAAGAAGGCTACACCTTC